A single T cell receptor (beta chain) is shown here with its context. Its antigen is unidentified. TCRdb reprocessed the 5' RACE reads with MiXCR, giving one entry per CDR3 protein. The sample includes approximately 340,000 distinct CDR3 sequences, roughly 15% seen only once; the top ten take 0.85% to 1.4%. These data come from a study of CD8 T cells in ankylosing spondylitis. CDR3 length equals 13 residues. V lost 8 bases, J lost 6 bases, and 9 bases stayed unmatched. The germline V gene has CDR1 SNHLY and CDR2 FYNNEI. Study-level points and caveats: Reports say disease-linked clones showed up significantly more in matched ankylosing spondylitis synovial fluid. Reactive arthritis synovial fluid and blood were previously reported to contain some motif variants. CD8+ by phenotype, disease-linked clones were relatively rare in peripheral blood.

The chain uses TRBV2 and TRBJ1-1; 7 bases are a match to TRBD1. The source is a male donor with ankylosing spondylitis or in good health (not recorded which). The sequencing sample was made of blood, either unsorted or a sorted T cell fraction (not recorded which). The CDR3 here is CASGETGKAEAFF. CDR3 in DNA: TGTGCCAGCGGGGAGACAGGGAAGGCTGAAGCTTTCTTT.